The entry below gives a single TCR beta chain sequence along with its context. Sequenced by immunoSEQ multiplex PCR; TCRdb stores in-frame clones only, minus some. The table lists about 230,000 clones, less than 85% of them singletons. The source of the sample is a study of blood T cell repertoires in COVID-19. Turning to the study itself: In each case, the material was cDNA or gDNA derived from T cells, B-cell-depleted T cells, or PBMCs.

Per germline, CDR1 SGHRS and CDR2 YFSETQ. Unmatched junction bases numbered 9, after V lost 4 bases and J lost 7 bases. The CDR3 loop spans 14 amino acids. The material sequenced was peripheral blood. The chain recombines TRBV5-1 with TRBJ2-3; 7 nucleotides agree with TRBD1. The clonotype was recovered from a woman aged 70-85 years with active or convalescent COVID-19. CDR3: CASSIDRAENTQYF. The CDR3, as DNA: TGCGCCAGCAGCATTGACAGGGCCGAGAATACGCAGTATTTT.